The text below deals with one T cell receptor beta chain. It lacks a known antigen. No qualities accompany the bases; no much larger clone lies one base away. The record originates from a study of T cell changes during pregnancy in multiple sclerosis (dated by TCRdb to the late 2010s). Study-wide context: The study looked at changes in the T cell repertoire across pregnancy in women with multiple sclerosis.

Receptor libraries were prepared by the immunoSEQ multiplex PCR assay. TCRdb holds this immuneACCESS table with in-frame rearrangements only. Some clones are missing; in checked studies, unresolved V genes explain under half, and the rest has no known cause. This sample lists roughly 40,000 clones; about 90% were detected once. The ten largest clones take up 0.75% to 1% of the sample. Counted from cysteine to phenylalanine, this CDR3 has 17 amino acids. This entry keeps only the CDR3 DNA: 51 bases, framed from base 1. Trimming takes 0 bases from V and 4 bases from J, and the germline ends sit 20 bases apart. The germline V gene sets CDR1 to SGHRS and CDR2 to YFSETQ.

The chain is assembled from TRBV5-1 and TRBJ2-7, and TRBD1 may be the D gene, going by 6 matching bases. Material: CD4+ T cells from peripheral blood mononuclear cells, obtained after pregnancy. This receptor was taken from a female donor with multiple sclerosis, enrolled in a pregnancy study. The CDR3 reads CASSLAAGADTIYEQYF. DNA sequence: TGCGCCAGCAGCTTGGCCGCAGGGGCCGACACGATTTACGAGCAGTACTTC.